The 9 T cell receptor beta chains in this list originate from one sample, sequenced in a study of graft-versus-host responses after intestinal transplantation. Their antigens are not known. Sequencing used immunoSEQ multiplex PCR; TCRdb keeps in-frame clones, though not all of them. Of about 120,000 clones in the sample, roughly 95% were seen once. The sequencing here drew on unstimulated CD8+ T cells sorted from spleen or lymph node cells, taken before intestinal transplant. The receptors derive from a human donor who received an intestinal transplant.

The chain carries TRBV21-1 and TRBJ2-7; whether TRBD2, the table's D call, matches the DNA was not checked. TRBV21-1 is a recognized pseudogene. This CDR3 has 16 amino acids. The CDR3 DNA is TGTGCCAGCAGACAAGGGTCCGGGAGGGCCAAATACGAGCAGTACTTC. Its translation is CASRQGSGRAKYEQYF.

V is TRBV29-1 and J is TRBJ2-7; 13 positions agree with TRBD2. The ends lost 6 bases at V and 2 bases at J; junction bases unmatched: 7. This CDR3 spans 15 amino acids. Germline V lookup: CDR1 SQVTM, CDR2 ANQGSEA. The CDR3 bases are TGCAGCGTCCGGACTAGCGGGAGAAATCCCTACGAGCAGTACTTC. It encodes CSVRTSGRNPYEQYF.

The chain joins TRBV4-1 to TRBJ2-1; 8 positions agree with TRBD2. Losses at the gene ends were 3 bases for V and 7 bases for J; bases not matched to a gene: 20. There are 19 residues in the CDR3. From germline, CDR1 is MGHRA and CDR2 YSYEKL. CDR3 nucleotide sequence: TGCGCCAGCAGCCAGTCAAACATCAAAGCGGGAGTCGTTTTTAATGAGCAGTTCTTC. The encoded protein is CASSQSNIKAGVVFNEQFF.

This chain uses TRBV28 with TRBJ1-1; D unclear. The CDR3 runs to 16 residues. The germline CDR1 and CDR2 sequences are MDHEN and SYDVKM. V was trimmed by 6 bases and J by 1 base, leaving 18 bases between them. As DNA, the CDR3 is TGTGCCAGCAGCCAATACCATGGCAGACAGAACACTGAAGCTTTCTTT. The encoded protein is CASSQYHGRQNTEAFF. The whole variable domain, filled in from reference TRBV28 and TRBJ1-1, reads DVKVTQSSRYLVKRTGEKVFLECVQDMDHENMFWYRQDPGLGLRLIYFSYDVKMKEKGDIPEGYSVSREKKERFSLILESASTNQTSMYLCASSQYHGRQNTEAFFGQGTRLTVV.

The chain links TRBV28 to TRBJ1-3, with unresolved D. Trimming cost V 3 bases and J 4 bases, with 7 bases left between them. The CDR3 loop spans 13 amino acids. The germline CDR1 and CDR2 sequences are MDHEN and SYDVKM. CDR3 nucleotide sequence: TGTGCCAGCAGTTTGTCCGGCGGAAACACCATATATTTT. This encodes CASSLSGGNTIYF.

This clone has a handful of counts. This chain links TRBV4-1 with TRBJ2-7; tentatively, D is TRBD1 (6 bases). Germline loops: CDR1 MGHRA, CDR2 YSYEKL. Trimming pared 3 bases from V and 5 bases from J, leaving 17 bases between. There are 15 residues in the CDR3. The chain's CDR3 is CASSHRDTWWNEQYF. In DNA form, the CDR3 reads TGCGCCAGCAGCCACCGGGACACTTGGTGGAACGAGCAGTACTTC.

This rearrangement joins TRBV2 to TRBJ2-7, with 8 bases identical to TRBD1. The CDR3 extends over 14 amino acids. CDR1 and CDR2 (germline): SNHLY, FYNNEI. With V trimmed by 4 bases and J by 1 base, 3 bases remained unmatched. The CDR3 bases are TGTGCCAGCAGTGGTACAGGGGGTTCCTACGAGCAGTACTTC. This encodes CASSGTGGSYEQYF.

The chain has TRBV2 and TRBJ2-7, with TRBD2 matching 7 bases. The CDR3 extends over 15 amino acids. Germline CDR1 is SNHLY and CDR2 is FYNNEI. V dropped 10 bases and J dropped 0; count of bases not matched to a gene: 12. The CDR3: CAILRTRDYSYEQYF. CDR3 in DNA: TGTGCCATCCTCCGTACCCGGGACTACTCCTACGAGCAGTACTTC.

The table lists this clone with a few counts. The chain uses TRBV6-1 and TRBJ1-1, with unresolved D. Germline assignment: CDR1 MNHNS and CDR2 SASEGT. Trimming cost V 4 bases and J 1 base, with 4 bases left between them. CDR3 length: 12 amino acids. CDR3 sequence: CASSAGNTEAFF. In DNA form, the CDR3 reads TGTGCCAGCAGTGCCGGGAACACTGAAGCTTTCTTT.